This is a list of T cell receptor beta chains from one sample in a study of molecular identifiers for immune sequencing clone quantification. TCRdb fed the PCR reads into MiXCR, producing one record per CDR3 protein. Here the sample spans about 630,000 distinct CDR3 sequences, about 25% being singletons. The sample comprised naive CD8+ T cells from blood, with Jurkat cell RNA spiked in. These receptors all come from a human donor in good health. Some libraries in this study had Jurkat cell RNA spiked in. Both conserved end residues are part of each CDR3. The order of the fields is D gene, J gene, V gene, clone size, CDR3 DNA, CDR3 protein. The D gene is left open where the match is weak. Rows may omit the clone size; those that give it use once, few, many or a size class.

-	TRBJ2-4	TRBV7-3	-	TGTGCCAGCAGCTACATCTCCGGGGGGCCTCCGCCTAGGTCCTTAGCCAAAAACATTCAGTACTTC	CASSYISGGPPPRSLAKNIQYF
-	TRBJ1-1	TRBV2	many	TGTGCCAGCATTATCACTGAAGCTTTCTTT	CASIITEAFF
-	TRBJ2-7	TRBV7-8	-	TGTGCCAGCACCAAAACGGGCCCTCTGGACGAGCAGTACTTC	CASTKTGPLDEQYF
TRBD2	TRBJ2-3	TRBV5-5	-	TGTGCCACCACGACTAGCGGGAGCGCTAGCACAGATACGCAGTATTTT	CATTTSGSASTDTQYF
TRBD2	TRBJ2-1	TRBV7-9	-	TGTGCCAGCAGCGATACTAGCCCGGGAGGATATAGTGAGCAGTTCTTC	CASSDTSPGGYSEQFF
-	TRBJ1-3	TRBV4-1	-	TGCGCCAGCAGCCAAGCTTGGGGGAACGGAAACACCATATATTTT	CASSQAWGNGNTIYF
-	TRBJ2-3	TRBV4-3	-	TGCACCAGCAGCCAAGATGCGGGAGATACGCAGTATTTT	CTSSQDAGDTQYF
-	TRBJ2-7	TRBV20-1	few	TGCAGTGCTAGACAACGGACTACACTTCACGAGCAGTACTTC	CSARQRTTLHEQYF
TRBD2	TRBJ2-5	TRBV12-3/TRBV12-4	few	TGTGCCAGCAGTTTTTCAGCGGGGGATGAAGAGACCCAGTACTTC	CASSFSAGDEETQYF
-	TRBJ1-5	TRBV5-1	many	TGCGCCAGCAGCCCGGGACCGACTACATATAGCAATCAGCCCCAGCATTTT	CASSPGPTTYSNQPQHF
TRBD1	TRBJ2-3	TRBV28	many	TGTGCCAGCAGTTCTGCCCTGGACAGGGTGACAGATACGCAGTATTTT	CASSSALDRVTDTQYF
-	TRBJ2-7	TRBV20-1	-	TGCAGTGCTAGAGATCGCAGGGTAAGCTCCTACGAGCAGTACTTC	CSARDRRVSSYEQYF
TRBD2	TRBJ2-7	TRBV7-2	-	TGTGCCCGCAGCGCCAAGACTAGCCTTATCAACTACGAGCAGTACTTC	CARSAKTSLINYEQYF
-	TRBJ1-1	TRBV12-3/TRBV12-4	-	TGTGCCAGCAGTAACGGGACGGTCACTGAAGCTTTCTTT	CASSNGTVTEAFF
-	TRBJ2-3	TRBV7-9	many	TGTGCCAGCAGTTTTACCGGGACAATTACAGATACGCAGTATTTT	CASSFTGTITDTQYF
-	TRBJ2-1	TRBV12-3/TRBV12-4	-	TGTGCCAGCAGTCCCAGTGGAGGCCATGAGCAGTTCTTC	CASSPSGGHEQFF
TRBD1	TRBJ2-7	TRBV4-1	-	TGCGCCAGCAGCCAAGATACCGGGACAGAGTTATACGAGCAGTACTTC	CASSQDTGTELYEQYF
-	TRBJ2-7	TRBV14	many	TGTGCCAGCAGCCATGGGGTCGGTTACGAGCAGTACTTC	CASSHGVGYEQYF
-	TRBJ2-2	TRBV20-1	many	TGCAGTGCTAGGTACCTAGCGAGATTGTTAGTCACCGGGGAGCTGTTTTTT	CSARYLARLLVTGELFF
-	TRBJ1-6	TRBV27	-	TGTTCCAGCTTCGGAGGGGGGGGAAATTCACCCCTCCACTTT	CSSFGGGGNSPLHF
-	TRBJ1-2	TRBV19	-	TGTGCCAGTAGTCAGGGAGTCGGTGGCTACACCTTC	CASSQGVGGYTF
-	TRBJ2-5	TRBV4-2	many	TGTGCCAGCAGCCAAGCTGGGGAAGAGACCCAGTACTTC	CASSQAGEETQYF
TRBD1	TRBJ1-5	TRBV7-8	many	TGTGCCAGCAGTCAGACAGGGGGCGGCAATCAGCCCCAGCATTTT	CASSQTGGGNQPQHF
-	TRBJ2-5	TRBV30	many	TGTGCCTGGAGTGCGGACAGCCAAGAGACCCAGTACTTC	CAWSADSQETQYF
-	TRBJ2-7	TRBV5-1	-	TGCGCCAGCAGCTTGGCCCCGGAAACGAGATTCTGCGAGCAGTACTTC	CASSLAPETRFCEQYF
TRBD2	TRBJ2-5	TRBV28	few	TGTGCCAGCAGTTTACTAGCGGAGAAAGAGACCCAGTACTTC	CASSLLAEKETQYF
TRBD2	TRBJ2-3	TRBV5-6	-	TGTGCCCGCAGCGAGGGGGGTTCGGGGGGGCCAGATACGCAGTATTTT	CARSEGGSGGPDTQYF
-	TRBJ2-5	TRBV5-6	many	TGTGCCAGCAGCCTCCCGAGGGGCCAAGAGACCCAGTACTTC	CASSLPRGQETQYF
TRBD2	TRBJ2-1	TRBV29-1	few	TGCAGCGTTGGACTAGCGGGGCCTATCAGCTCCTACAATGAGCAGTCCTTC	CSVGLAGPISSYNEQSF
-	TRBJ1-1	TRBV5-3	few	TGTGCCAGCAGCACGGGGGACAACCGGGTAATGAACACTGAAGCTTTCTTT	CASSTGDNRVMNTEAFF
TRBD1	TRBJ2-1	TRBV29-1	-	TGCAGCTATTCCACCTGGGACAGGGGCCACAATGAGCAGTTCTTC	CSYSTWDRGHNEQFF
-	TRBJ2-1	TRBV30	few	TGTGCCCTTGGAGATCCCTACAATGAGCAGTTCTTC	CALGDPYNEQFF
TRBD2	TRBJ2-3	TRBV5-6	few	TGTGCCAGCAGCTTGGTTAGGGGTAGCGGGAGTTTGGCAGATACGCAGTATTTT	CASSLVRGSGSLADTQYF
-	TRBJ2-7	TRBV6-2/TRBV6-3	-	TGTGCCAGCAGTTCGCTGGGTCCTCGCGAGCAGTACTTC	CASSSLGPREQYF
-	TRBJ2-2	TRBV28	many	TGTGCCAGCAGTTTATTAGTCGGAGCCAGTGGCACCGGGGAGCTGTTTTTT	CASSLLVGASGTGELFF
-	TRBJ2-3	TRBV27	many	TGTGCCAGCAGTTATTACGGCAGCACAGATACGCAGTATTTT	CASSYYGSTDTQYF
-	TRBJ2-1	TRBV4-1	few	TGCGCCAGCAGCCAAGCAGGAAACCCTTACAATGAGCAGTTCTTC	CASSQAGNPYNEQFF
-	TRBJ2-1	TRBV19	-	TGTGCCAGTAGTTGGGGCAAGCAGAATGAGCAATTCTTC	CASSWGKQNEQFF
-	TRBJ1-1	TRBV12-3/TRBV12-4	few	TGTGCCAGCAGTTCGTCCACACAGGCGAACACTGAAGCTTTCTTT	CASSSSTQANTEAFF
-	TRBJ2-7	TRBV27	many	TGTGCCAGCAGTTACCGCCGGGGATACGAGCAGTACTTC	CASSYRRGYEQYF